This T cell receptor beta chain was sequenced during a study of shared clonotypes between healthy human individuals. V lost 3 bases to trimming and J lost 10 bases, with 18 bases between them. The CDR3 covers 15 residues. Germline CDR1 is SGHTA and CDR2 is FQGNSA. TCRdb keeps only in-frame clones here, not all; method: immunoSEQ multiplex PCR. Of 1.4 million or so clones listed, 98% to 99% are singletons. This clonotype was obtained from a man aged 30 to 39 in good health. The sequenced sample was naive CD4+ T cells sorted from blood. Stated subset: CD45RA+ positively selected. The chain employs TRBV7-2 and TRBJ2-2, with a weak D call TRBD2 (6 bases). CDR3 loop: CASSFAVGGNVELFF. The CDR3 DNA reads as TGTGCCAGCAGCTTTGCGGTGGGCGGGAACGTGGAGCTGTTTTTT.